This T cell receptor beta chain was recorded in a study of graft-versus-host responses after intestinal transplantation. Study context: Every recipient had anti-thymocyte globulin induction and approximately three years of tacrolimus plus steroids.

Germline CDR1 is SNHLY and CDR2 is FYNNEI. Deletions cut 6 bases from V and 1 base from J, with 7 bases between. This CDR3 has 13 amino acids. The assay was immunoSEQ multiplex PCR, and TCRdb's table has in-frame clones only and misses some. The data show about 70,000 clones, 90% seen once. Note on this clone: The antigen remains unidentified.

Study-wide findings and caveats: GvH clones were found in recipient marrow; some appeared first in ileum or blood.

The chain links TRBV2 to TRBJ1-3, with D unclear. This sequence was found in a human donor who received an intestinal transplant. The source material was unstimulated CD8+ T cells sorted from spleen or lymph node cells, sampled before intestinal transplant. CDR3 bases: TGTGCCAGCAGGTGGCCGTCTGGAAACACCATATATTTT. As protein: CASRWPSGNTIYF.